Detailed here is one TCR beta chain. The target antigen is unknown. Mismatch repair deficiency was confirmed in all patients, by PCR or immunohistochemistry. TCRs were sequenced from a few patients responding to pembrolizumab. Using immunoSEQ multiplex PCR, the repertoire was profiled, and TCRdb retains in-frame clones only, with some absent. The sample yields just under 80,000 clones, approximately 81% seen once. This sample is part of a study of PD-1 blockade in mismatch repair-deficient tumors. Notes on the study in general: Tumor-resident clones, often undetectable pretreatment in blood, expanded then contracted after pembrolizumab.

The material sequenced was peripheral blood, taken 44 weeks after starting pembrolizumab. This TCR was recovered from an adult with mismatch repair-deficient cancer.

The CDR3 spells CASSPTSGTLFYEQYF. The DNA of the CDR3 is TGTGCCAGCAGCCCGACTAGCGGGACCTTATTCTACGAGCAGTACTTC. The chain uses TRBV4-2 and TRBJ2-7, with 11 bases that match TRBD2. The V gene's germline CDR1 is LGHNA and CDR2 YNFKEQ. The CDR3 extends over 16 amino acids. V was pared by 4 bases and J by 3 bases, with 8 bases of the junction left unmatched.